This record concerns one TCR beta chain sequence. Its specificity is not known. The data belong to a study of response to subunit inactivated influenza vaccine. The CDR3 sequence is 15 residues long. The germline V and J ends were trimmed by 4 bases and 13 bases, with 20 bases remaining between them. Germline V CDR1 and CDR2: LGHDT, YNNKEL (reference sequence). TCRdb called the RT-PCR reads again in MiXCR, with one record for every CDR3 protein. In the table there are more than 250,000 distinct CDR3 sequences, 21% of which are singletons. The study's findings and limits: Authors suggested each seasonal influenza vaccination recruits few new T cells.

This clonotype was sampled from a man aged 45 to 75 who received an inactivated influenza vaccine. This chain links TRBV3-1 with TRBJ1-6; D perhaps matches TRBD1 (6 bases). This specimen was PBMCs from blood, taken about 20 months after vaccination. This chain's CDR3 is CASSPLGGDGSPLHF. The CDR3 DNA reads TGTGCCAGCAGCCCTCTAGGGGGAGACGGCAGTCCCCTCCACTTT.